This T cell receptor (beta chain) was documented in a study of T cells in localized non-small cell lung cancer. Findings and limits, study-wide: Those with higher blood T cell density had longer overall survival. Of the top 100 tumor clones, median around 60 were in adjacent lung, 25 to 30 among its top 100. Of the tissues analyzed, uninvolved adjacent lung showed maximal T cell clonality, greater than tumor.

This clone was counted between two and nine times. Antigen unknown. The CDR3 loop spans 13 amino acids. Trimming pared 0 bases from V and 0 bases from J, leaving 1 base between. Germline V gene lookup returns CDR1 SGHNT and CDR2 YYREEE (reference sequence). The method was immunoSEQ multiplex PCR; TCRdb's version includes in-frame clones alone and lacks a portion of them. The table records approximately 41,000 clones, more than 70% of them present only once. This chain joins TRBV5-4 and TRBJ1-5; D call uncertain. The material sequenced was peripheral blood, taken before any cancer treatment. This clonotype was obtained from a female donor of 60 years or more with stage I squamous cell lung carcinoma. The CDR3 is CASSLDSNQPQHF. The CDR3 bases are TGTGCCAGCAGCTTGGATAGCAATCAGCCCCAGCATTTT.